The clone carrying this TCR beta chain was recorded a few times. The sample is drawn from a study of blood T cell repertoires in COVID-19. Study details: Acute and convalescent COVID-19 samples came from the United States, Italy and Spain. PBMCs, B-cell-depleted T cells, or T cells were the source of the cDNA or gDNA that made up the material.

As handled by the study authors: Estimated nucleated cell counts came from reference gene primer amplification. Only in-frame clones appear in the TCRdb table, and some are missing; sequencing was by immunoSEQ multiplex PCR. V and J calls and clone size come straight from that table; D and trimming were deduced from the DNA. Of a few hundred thousand clones in the sample, approximately 85% are singletons; the top ten hold 0.85% to 1%. Enrollment of patients from Seattle took place during active infection, with longitudinal follow-up. The TCR was taken from a human donor with COVID-19, enrolled during active disease. The donor label of this sample is uncertain. Sequencing input: peripheral blood.

The CDR3 protein is CASSLGLAGASETQYF. CDR3 DNA: TGTGCCAGCAGTTTGGGACTAGCGGGAGCCTCGGAGACCCAGTACTTC. The V and J genes are TRBV6-2 or TRBV6-3 and TRBJ2-5; TRBD2 aligns across 14 bases. From germline, CDR1 is MNHEY and CDR2 SVGEGT. The CDR3 spans 16 residues. Losses at the gene ends were 4 bases for V and 5 bases for J; bases not matched to a gene: 6.